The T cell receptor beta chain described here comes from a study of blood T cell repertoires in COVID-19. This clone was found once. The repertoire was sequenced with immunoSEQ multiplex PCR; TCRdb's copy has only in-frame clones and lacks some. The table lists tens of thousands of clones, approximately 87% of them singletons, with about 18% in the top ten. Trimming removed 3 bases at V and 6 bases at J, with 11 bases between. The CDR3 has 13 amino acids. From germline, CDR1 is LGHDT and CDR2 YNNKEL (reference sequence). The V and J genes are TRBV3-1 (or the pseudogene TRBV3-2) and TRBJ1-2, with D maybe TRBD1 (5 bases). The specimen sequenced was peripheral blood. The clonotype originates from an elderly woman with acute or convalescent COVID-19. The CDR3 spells CASSHTGDDGYTF. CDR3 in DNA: TGTGCCAGCAGCCACACGGGGGACGATGGCTACACCTTC.